This T cell receptor beta chain stems from a study of T cell responses to AZD1222 COVID-19 vaccine (dated by TCRdb to about 2021). About the investigation overall: TCR sequencing covered 233 trial participants: 200 to 210 given two doses of AZD1222 and approximately 25 given two doses of MenACWY control vaccine. Trial participants were enrolled into age subgroups of 18-55, 56-69 and 70-plus years, which contained approximately 150, 28 and 58 TCR-sequenced participants, respectively.

Of note for this clone: The antigen this receptor binds is unknown. It has no much larger one-base neighbor in the sample; base qualities were not kept.

The CDR3 regions of human TCRbeta chains were analyzed by immunosequencing. In the paper's pipeline: TCRs in the repertoires were compared against a reference library of SARS-CoV-2-specific TCRs that had been generated with the MIRA antigen-specificity platform. Breadth was defined as the fraction of unique TCRs that were SARS-CoV-2-associated. Depth was defined as the fraction of total T cells that were SARS-CoV-2-associated. Using the MIRA data, each spike-specific TCR was mapped to the spike region that the TCR reacts to and placed in a CD4 or CD8 class. Log10-transformed breadth and depth values were compared by one-way ANOVA with Sidak's multiple comparisons tests. Held by TCRdb, this immuneACCESS table contains in-frame sequences only and omits some clones. Under half of the omission traces to an unresolved V gene where checked; the cause of the rest is unknown. D and trimming come from the DNA, and the V and J calls and clone size come from that table. This sample is represented by about 140,000 clones; more than 75% of them were singletons. The ten largest make up 3% to 3.5% of the sample.

The full study reports these points: In the small 56-69-year group, the increase in depth fell short of significance, most likely because of low power. Most participants were white British and females outnumbered males, and the authors suggested that clonal diversity may have been underestimated. CD4 TCRs associated with the vaccine covered the entire spike protein, and the dominant responses were in regions 160-218 and 743-854. Conclusions about previously exposed vaccinees are limited, since just six AZD1222 recipients were seropositive for SARS-CoV-2 at baseline. Reportedly, close to half of the unique spike-specific TCRs recognized epitopes lying outside the regions that are mutated in the B.1.351 and B.1.1.7 variants. Because no day 14 peak-response samples were available, repertoires were characterized only after the peak T cell response. A significant rise in spike-specific TCR breadth and depth was observed after two AZD1222 doses relative to day 0 and relative to MenACWY recipients.

The sample's time point label, decoded: about 28 days (+/-7) after the second vaccine dose. Because spike-specific TCR depth and breadth did not differ between the two schedules, AZD1222 recipients who got a second dose at roughly 4 weeks were pooled with those who got a second dose at roughly 12 weeks. Vaccinee samples came from UK trials COV001 and COV002, including a single-blind randomized controlled phase 2/3 trial of AZD1222 (ChAdOx1 nCoV-19) in healthy adults. For TCRbeta chain sequencing, PBMC samples from trial participants were taken at day 0 and at day 28 after the second dose. CDR1 is given as MNHEY and CDR2 as SVGAGI, both from the germline V gene. Cut back by 5 bases and 1 base, the V and J ends lie 9 bases apart. Inclusive of the bounding cysteine and phenylalanine, the CDR3 is 14 residues long. Kept here is only the CDR3 DNA, which spans 42 bases and is read in frame from base 1.

The specimen comprised peripheral blood, sampled 28 days after the second AZD1222 dose. The sequence came from an adult who received the AZD1222 COVID-19 vaccine. The sequence links TRBV6-5 to TRBJ1-5, and TRBD1 may be the D gene, going by 6 matching bases. The DNA sequence is as follows: TGTGCCAGCAGTCCGGACAGAAGCAATCAGCCCCAGCATTTT. It is translated as CASSPDRSNQPQHF.